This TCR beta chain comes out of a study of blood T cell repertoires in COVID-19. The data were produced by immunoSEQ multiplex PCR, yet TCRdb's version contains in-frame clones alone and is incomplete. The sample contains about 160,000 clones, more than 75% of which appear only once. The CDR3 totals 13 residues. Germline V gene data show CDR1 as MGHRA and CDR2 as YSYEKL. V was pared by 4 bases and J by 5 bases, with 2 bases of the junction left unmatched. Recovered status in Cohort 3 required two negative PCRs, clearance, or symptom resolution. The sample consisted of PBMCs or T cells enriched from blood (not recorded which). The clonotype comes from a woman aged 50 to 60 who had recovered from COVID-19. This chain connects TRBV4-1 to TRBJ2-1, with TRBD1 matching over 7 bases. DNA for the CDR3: TGCGCCAGCAGCCGGACAGGAAACAATGAGCAGTTCTTC. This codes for CASSRTGNNEQFF.